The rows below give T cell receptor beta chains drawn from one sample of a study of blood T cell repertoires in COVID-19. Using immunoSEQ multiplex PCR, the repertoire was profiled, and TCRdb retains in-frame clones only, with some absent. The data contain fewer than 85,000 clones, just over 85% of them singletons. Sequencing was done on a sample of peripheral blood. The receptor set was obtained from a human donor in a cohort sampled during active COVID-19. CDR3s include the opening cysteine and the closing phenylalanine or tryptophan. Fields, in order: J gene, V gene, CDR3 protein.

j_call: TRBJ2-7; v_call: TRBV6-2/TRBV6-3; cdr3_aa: CASSRGLAVRIGTYEQYF
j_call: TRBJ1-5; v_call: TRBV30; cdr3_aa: CAWSPGPDQPQHF
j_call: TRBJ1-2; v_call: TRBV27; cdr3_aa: CASSLGTGGTYGYTF
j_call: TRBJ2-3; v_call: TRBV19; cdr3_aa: CASSRLAGAPKDTQYF
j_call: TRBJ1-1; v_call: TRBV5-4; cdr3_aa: CASSLEGAHTEAFF
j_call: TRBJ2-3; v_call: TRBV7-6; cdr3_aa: CASSPNTGYSTDTQYF
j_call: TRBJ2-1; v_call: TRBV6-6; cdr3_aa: CASSPSGSDNEQFF
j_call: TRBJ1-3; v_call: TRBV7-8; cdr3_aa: CASSLGPGSGNTIYF
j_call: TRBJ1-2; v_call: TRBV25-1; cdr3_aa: CASSDPTRASGGYTF
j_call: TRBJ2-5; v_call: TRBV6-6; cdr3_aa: CASSQPRLAGEETQYF
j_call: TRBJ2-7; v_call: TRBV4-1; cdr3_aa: CASSQDGEGSYEQYF
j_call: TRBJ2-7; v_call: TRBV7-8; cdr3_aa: CASSPGASGTYEQYF
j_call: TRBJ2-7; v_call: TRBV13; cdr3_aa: CASSLGLAGSYEQYF
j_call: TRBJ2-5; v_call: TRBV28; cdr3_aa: CASSSTGEGTQYF
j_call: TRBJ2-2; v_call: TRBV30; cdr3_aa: CAWSRDGGAVGELFF
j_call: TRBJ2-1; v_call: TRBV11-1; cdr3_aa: CASSRVPTGYQNEQFF
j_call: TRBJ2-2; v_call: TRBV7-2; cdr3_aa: CASSPRSSGLAGELFF
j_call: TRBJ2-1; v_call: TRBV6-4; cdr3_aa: CASSFLAGDYNEQFF
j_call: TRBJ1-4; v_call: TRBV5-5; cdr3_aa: CASSPGTGIVDEKLFF
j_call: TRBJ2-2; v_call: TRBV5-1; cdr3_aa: CASSQARTGGNTGELFF
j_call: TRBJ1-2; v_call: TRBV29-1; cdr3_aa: CSVAAGGDYGYTF
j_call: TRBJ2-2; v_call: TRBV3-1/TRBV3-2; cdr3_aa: CASSRPLDLTGELFF
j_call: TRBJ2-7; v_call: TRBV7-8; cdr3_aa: CASSPPDTNEQYF
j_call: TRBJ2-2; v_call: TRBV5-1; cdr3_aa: CASSLGGSGTGELFF
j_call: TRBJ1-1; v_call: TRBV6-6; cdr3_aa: CASSPRDRISGNTEAFF
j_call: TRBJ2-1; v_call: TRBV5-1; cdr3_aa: CASSSTSGGTNEQFF
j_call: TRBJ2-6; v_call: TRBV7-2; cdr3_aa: CASSLGGAGANVLTF
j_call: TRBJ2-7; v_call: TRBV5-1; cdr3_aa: CASSFLAVERGSYEQYF
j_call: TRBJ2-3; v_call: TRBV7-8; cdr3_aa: CASSLGRLAGSGADTQYF
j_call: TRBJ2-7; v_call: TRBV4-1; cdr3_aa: CASSHGGKGGKTYEQYF
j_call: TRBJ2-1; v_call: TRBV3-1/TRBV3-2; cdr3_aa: CASSRSGPGDEQFF
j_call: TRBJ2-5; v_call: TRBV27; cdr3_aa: CASSPTGLAGETQYF
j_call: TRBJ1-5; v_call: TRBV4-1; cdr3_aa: CASSHHSGEAQPQHF
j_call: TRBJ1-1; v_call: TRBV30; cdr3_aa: CAWSVSGRDTEAFF
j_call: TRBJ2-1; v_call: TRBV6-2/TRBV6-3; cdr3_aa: CASSPLAGGPVNEQFF
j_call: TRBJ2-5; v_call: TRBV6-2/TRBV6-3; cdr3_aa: CASSYSAGGAETQYF
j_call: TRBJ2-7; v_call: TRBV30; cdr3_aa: CAWSVQAGGRNPYEQYF
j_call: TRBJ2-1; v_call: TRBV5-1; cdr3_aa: CASSSHVEQGSYNEQFF
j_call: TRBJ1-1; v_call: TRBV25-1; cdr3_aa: CASSEFGLHTEAFF
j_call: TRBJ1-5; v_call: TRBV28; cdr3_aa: CAVNQPQHF
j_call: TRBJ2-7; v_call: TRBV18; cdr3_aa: CASSPGTSGRTYEQYF
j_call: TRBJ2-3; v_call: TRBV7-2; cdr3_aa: CASSPPRGSGGQDTQYF
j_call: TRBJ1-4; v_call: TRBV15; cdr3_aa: CATSRDGPGQPNEKLFF
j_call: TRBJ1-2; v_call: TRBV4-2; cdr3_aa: CASSQDGQSGYTF
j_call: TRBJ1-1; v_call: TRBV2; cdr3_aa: CASRQGQYLNTEAFF
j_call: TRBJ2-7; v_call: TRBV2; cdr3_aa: CASSRDRSSYEQYF
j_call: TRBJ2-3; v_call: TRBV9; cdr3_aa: CASSVMERGEDTQYF
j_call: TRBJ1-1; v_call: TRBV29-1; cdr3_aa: CSVLRGLVSEAFF
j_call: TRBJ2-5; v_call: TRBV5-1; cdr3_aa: CASSLDGWETQYF
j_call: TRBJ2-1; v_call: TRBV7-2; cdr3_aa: CASSLQGRGVSYNEQFF
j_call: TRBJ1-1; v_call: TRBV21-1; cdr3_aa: CASSCPVPSDTEAFF
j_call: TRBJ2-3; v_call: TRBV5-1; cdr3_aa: CASSSSWRGGTDTQYF
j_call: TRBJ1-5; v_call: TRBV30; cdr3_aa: CAWSVRQGGQPQHF
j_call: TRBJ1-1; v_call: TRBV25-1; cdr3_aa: CASTPGSGTEAFF
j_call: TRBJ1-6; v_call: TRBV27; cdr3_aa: CASRDGRRNSPLHF
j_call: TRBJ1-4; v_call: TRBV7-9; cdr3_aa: CASSVGQGGEKLFF
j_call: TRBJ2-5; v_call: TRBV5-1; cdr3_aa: CASSLGLRQDQETQYF
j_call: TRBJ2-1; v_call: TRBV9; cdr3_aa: CASSPPDLGNEQFF
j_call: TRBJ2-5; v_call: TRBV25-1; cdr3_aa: CASSRVGAGQETQYF